Sequencing of this T cell receptor beta chain was carried out in a study of low-dose radiotherapy and immunotherapy resistance in tumors. Overall study context: Every two weeks patients got nivolumab 240 mg flat dose, plus ipilimumab 1 mg/kg every six weeks, intravenously. Patients took aspirin 300 mg by mouth once daily. This continued for four cycles, starting on cycle 1 day 1.

The time point denotes: after trial treatment. As to treatment: LDRT plus nivolumab, ipilimumab, low-dose cyclophosphamide and aspirin (RACIN trial). It was nivolumab, ipilimumab, aspirin, low-dose cyclophosphamide and low-dose radiotherapy that donors received. This clonotype was found many times. TRAV- and TRBV-specific primers primed first-strand cDNA, covering alpha and beta chains. Amplification, which lasted 15 to 20 PCR cycles, used a constant-region primer and V-primer adapter to amplify TCRs. From the reads, TCRdb called clonotypes with MiXCR, one entry per CDR3 protein. Among around 80,000 distinct CDR3 sequences listed, around a sixth were seen once. The CDR3 runs to 15 residues. In germline, CDR1 is SGHTA, CDR2 FQGTGA. J gave up 6 bases and V 1 base, and 5 bases lay outside the gene matches.

The sequence was obtained from a male donor with prostate cancer. This specimen was PBMCs, taken after low-dose radiotherapy plus immunotherapy. The V call is TRBV7-3, the J call TRBJ2-1, with 8 nucleotides matching TRBD2. As DNA, the CDR3 is TGTGCCAGCAGCTTAAGGAGCGGGAGAATCAATGAGCAGTTCTTC. Its translation is CASSLRSGRINEQFF.